This T cell receptor beta chain was recovered during a study of technical replicates of blood from a few donors. Profiled with immunoSEQ multiplex PCR; TCRdb holds only in-frame clones, not every one. The sample includes under 95,000 clones, 90% to 95% of them seen just once. Trimming shortened V by 2 bases and J by 8 bases, and 10 bases separated the two germline ends. CDR3 size: 13 residues. The V gene's germline CDR1 is SGHRS and CDR2 YFSETQ. V usage is TRBV5-1 and J usage is TRBJ2-2; D not certain. The sequence was obtained from a human donor in good health. Some clones in this sample may be carry-over from other donors' samples. The sample taken for sequencing was T cells isolated from PBMCs. CDR3 loop: CASSFPSSGELFF. The CDR3 DNA reads TGCGCCAGCAGCTTCCCCTCCTCTGGGGAGCTGTTTTTT.